The subject of this entry is one T cell receptor beta chain. The germline CDR1 and CDR2 sequences are MNHEY and SVGAGI. J was trimmed by 3 bases and V by 6 bases; bases with no gene match: 5. This CDR3 region has 13 residues. The source of the sample is a study of blood T cell repertoires in COVID-19. Some clones are missing from TCRdb's copy, which holds only in-frame ones; the method was immunoSEQ multiplex PCR. The sample contains around 140,000 clones, approximately 87% of which appear only once. The receptor comes from a man in his 60s who had recovered from COVID-19. V usage is TRBV6-5 and J usage is TRBJ2-7, with TRBD1 matching 7 bases. Sequencing was performed on PBMCs or T cells enriched from blood (not recorded which). The CDR3 region has the DNA TGTGCCAGCAGCCGGGACAGAAACTACGAGCAGTACTTC. It translates to CASSRDRNYEQYF.